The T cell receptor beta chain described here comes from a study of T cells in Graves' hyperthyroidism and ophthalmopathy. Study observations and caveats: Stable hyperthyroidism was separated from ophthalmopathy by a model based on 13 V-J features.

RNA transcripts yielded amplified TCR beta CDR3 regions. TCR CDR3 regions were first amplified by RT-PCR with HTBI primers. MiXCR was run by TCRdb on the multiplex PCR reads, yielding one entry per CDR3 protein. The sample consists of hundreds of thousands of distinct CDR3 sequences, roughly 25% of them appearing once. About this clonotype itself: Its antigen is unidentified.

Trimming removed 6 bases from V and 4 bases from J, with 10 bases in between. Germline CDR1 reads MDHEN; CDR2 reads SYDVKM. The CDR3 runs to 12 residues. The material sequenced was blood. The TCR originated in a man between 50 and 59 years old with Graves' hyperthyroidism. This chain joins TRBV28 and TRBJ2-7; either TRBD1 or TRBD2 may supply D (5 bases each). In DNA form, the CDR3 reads TGTGCCAGCAGCCGGGGACGGTACGAGCAGTACTTC. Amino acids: CASSRGRYEQYF.